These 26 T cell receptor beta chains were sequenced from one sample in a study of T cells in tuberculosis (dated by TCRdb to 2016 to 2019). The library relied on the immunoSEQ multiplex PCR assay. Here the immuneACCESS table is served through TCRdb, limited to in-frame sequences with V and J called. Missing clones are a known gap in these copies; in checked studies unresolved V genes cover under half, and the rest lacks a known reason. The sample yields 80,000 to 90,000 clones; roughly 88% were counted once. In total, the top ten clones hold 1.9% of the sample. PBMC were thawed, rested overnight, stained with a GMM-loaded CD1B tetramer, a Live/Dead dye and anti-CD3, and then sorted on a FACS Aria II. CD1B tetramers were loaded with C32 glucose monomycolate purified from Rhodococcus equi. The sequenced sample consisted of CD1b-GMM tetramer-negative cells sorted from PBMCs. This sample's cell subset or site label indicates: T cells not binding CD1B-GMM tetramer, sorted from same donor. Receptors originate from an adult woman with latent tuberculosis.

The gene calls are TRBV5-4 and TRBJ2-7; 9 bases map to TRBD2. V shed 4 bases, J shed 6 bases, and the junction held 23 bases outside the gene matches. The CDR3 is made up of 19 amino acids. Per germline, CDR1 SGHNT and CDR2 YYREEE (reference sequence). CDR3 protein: CASSPRQRGAGDTSGEQYF. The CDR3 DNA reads TGTGCCAGCAGCCCCAGGCAGCGGGGGGCCGGGGATACCTCGGGCGAGCAGTACTTC.

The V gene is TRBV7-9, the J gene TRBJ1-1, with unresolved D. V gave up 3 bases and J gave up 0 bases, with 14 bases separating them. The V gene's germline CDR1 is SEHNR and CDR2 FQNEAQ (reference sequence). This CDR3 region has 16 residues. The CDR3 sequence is CASSLRPLHLNTEAFF. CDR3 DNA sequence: TGTGCCAGCAGCTTGCGGCCTTTACACCTGAACACTGAAGCTTTCTTT.

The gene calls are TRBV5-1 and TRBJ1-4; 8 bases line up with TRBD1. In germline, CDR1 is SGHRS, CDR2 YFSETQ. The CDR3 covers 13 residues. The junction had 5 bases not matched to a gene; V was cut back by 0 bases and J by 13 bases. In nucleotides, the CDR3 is TGCGCCAGCAGCTTGGGGGGGACAGGTTTACTGTTTTTT. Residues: CASSLGGTGLLFF.

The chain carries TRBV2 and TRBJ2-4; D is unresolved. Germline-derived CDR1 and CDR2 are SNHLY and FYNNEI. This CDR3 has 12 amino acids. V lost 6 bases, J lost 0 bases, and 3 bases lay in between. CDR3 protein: CASRLAKNIQYF. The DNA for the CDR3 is TGTGCCAGCAGACTAGCCAAAAACATTCAGTACTTC.

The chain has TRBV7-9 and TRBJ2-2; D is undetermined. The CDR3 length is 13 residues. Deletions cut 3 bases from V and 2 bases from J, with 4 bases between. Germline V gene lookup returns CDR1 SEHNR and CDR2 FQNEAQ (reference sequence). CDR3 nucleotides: TGTGCCAGCAGCTTTGTAAACACCGGGGAGCTGTTTTTT. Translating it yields CASSFVNTGELFF.

In DNA form, the CDR3 reads TGTGCCAGCAGACCACCGGGACAGGGGGTGATTCAGCCCCAGCATTTT. As protein: CASRPPGQGVIQPQHF. The V gene is TRBV28, the J gene TRBJ1-5; 11 bases are shared with TRBD1. Germline-derived CDR1 and CDR2 are MDHEN and SYDVKM. V lost 6 bases, J lost 6 bases, and 10 bases stayed unmatched. This CDR3 has 16 residues.

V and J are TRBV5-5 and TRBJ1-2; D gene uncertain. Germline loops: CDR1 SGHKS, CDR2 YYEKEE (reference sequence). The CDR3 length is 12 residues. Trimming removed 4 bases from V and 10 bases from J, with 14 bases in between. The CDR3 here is CASSPGSFTYTF. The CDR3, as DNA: TGTGCCAGCAGCCCGGGATCATTTACCTACACCTTC. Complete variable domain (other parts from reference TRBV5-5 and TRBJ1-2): DAGVTQSPTHLIKTRGQQVTLRCSPISGHKSVSWYQQVLGQGPQFIFQYYEKEERGRGNFPDRFSARQFPNYSSELNVNALLLGDSALYLCASSPGSFTYTFGSGTRLTVV.

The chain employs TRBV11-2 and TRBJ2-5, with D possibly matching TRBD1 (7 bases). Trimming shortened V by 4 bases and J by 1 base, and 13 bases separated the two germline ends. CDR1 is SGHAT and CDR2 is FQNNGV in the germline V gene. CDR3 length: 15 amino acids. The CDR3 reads CASSSWRDSQETQYF. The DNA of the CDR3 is TGTGCCAGCAGCTCGTGGCGGGACAGCCAAGAGACCCAGTACTTC.

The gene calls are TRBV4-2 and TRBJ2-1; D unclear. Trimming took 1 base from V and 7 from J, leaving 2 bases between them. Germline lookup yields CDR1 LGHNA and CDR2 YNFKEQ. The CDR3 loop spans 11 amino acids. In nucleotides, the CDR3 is TGTGCCAGCAGCCAAGTAAATGAGCAGTTCTTC. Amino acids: CASSQVNEQFF.

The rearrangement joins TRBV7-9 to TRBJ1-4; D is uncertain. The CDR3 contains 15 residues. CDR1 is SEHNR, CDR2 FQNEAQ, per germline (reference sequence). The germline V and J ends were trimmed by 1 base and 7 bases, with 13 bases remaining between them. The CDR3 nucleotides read TGTGCCAGCAGCTTAGATGGGAGCGTTGGTGAAAAACTGTTTTTT. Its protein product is CASSLDGSVGEKLFF. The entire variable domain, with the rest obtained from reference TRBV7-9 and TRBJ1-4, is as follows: DTGVSQNPRHKITKRGQNVTFRCDPISEHNRLYWYRQTLGQGPEFLTYFQNEAQLEKSRLLSDRFSAERPKGSFSTLEIQRTEQGDSAMYLCASSLDGSVGEKLFFGSGTQLSVL.

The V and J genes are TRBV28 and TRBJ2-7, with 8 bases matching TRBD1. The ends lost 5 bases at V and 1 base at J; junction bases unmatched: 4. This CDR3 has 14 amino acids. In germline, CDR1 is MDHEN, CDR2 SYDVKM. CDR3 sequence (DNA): TGTGCCAGCAGTCCACGACAGGGGTCCTACGAGCAGTACGTC. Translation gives CASSPRQGSYEQYV.

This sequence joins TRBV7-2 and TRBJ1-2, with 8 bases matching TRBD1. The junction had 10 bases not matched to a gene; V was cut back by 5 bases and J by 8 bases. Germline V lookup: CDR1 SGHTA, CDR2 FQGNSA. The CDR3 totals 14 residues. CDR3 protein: CASSPIGQGEGYTF. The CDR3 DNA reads TGTGCCAGCAGCCCTATAGGACAGGGAGAGGGCTACACCTTC.

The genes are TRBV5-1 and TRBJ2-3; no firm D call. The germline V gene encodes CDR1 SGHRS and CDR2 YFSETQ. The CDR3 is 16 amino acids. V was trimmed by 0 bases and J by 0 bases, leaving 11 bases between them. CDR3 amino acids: CASSLGLARSTDTQYF. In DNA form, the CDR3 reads TGCGCCAGCAGCTTGGGGCTGGCGCGGAGCACAGATACGCAGTATTTT.

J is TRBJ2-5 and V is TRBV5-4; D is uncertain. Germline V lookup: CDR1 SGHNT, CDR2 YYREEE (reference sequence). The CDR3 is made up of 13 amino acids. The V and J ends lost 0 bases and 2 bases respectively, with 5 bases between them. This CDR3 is CASSLATQETQYF. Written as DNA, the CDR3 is TGTGCCAGCAGCTTGGCGACTCAAGAGACCCAGTACTTC.

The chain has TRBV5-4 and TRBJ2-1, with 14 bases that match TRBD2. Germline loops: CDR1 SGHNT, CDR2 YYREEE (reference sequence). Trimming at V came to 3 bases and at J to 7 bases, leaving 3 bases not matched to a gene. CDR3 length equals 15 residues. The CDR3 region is CASSSRTSGGNEQFF. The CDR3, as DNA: TGTGCCAGCAGCTCGAGGACTAGCGGGGGGAATGAGCAGTTCTTC.

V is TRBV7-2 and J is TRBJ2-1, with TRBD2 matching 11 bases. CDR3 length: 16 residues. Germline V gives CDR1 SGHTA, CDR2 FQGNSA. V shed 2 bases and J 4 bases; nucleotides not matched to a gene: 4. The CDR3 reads CASSLLAGGEYNEQFF. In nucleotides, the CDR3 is TGTGCCAGCAGCTTACTAGCGGGGGGCGAATACAATGAGCAGTTCTTC.

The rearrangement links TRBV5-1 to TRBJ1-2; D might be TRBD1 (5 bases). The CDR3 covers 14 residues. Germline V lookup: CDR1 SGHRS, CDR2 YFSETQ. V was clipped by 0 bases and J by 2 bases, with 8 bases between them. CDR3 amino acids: CASSLVPGNYGYTF. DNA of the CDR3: TGCGCCAGCAGCTTGGTTCCAGGGAACTATGGCTACACCTTC.

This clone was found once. CDR3 in DNA: TGTGCCAGCAGTTTATCGCCGTCACCCCGGGACAGGGGTTCACCCCTCCACTTT. This codes for CASSLSPSPRDRGSPLHF. The chain carries TRBV27 and TRBJ1-6, with TRBD1 matching over 10 bases. From germline, CDR1 is MNHEY and CDR2 SMNVEV (reference sequence). The CDR3 totals 18 residues. V was clipped by 0 bases and J by 9 bases; unmatched bases: 11.

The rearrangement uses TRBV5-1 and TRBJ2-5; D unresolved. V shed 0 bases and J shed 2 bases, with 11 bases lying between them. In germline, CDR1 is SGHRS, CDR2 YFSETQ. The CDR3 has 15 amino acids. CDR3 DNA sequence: TGCGCCAGCAGCTTGGCCGGAGCGAGACAAGAGACCCAGTACTTC. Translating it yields CASSLAGARQETQYF. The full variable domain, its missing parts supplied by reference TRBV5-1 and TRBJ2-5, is KAGVTQTPRYLIKTRGQQVTLSCSPISGHRSVSWYQQTPGQGLQFLFEYFSETQRNKGNFPGRFSGRQFSNSRSEMNVSTLELGDSALYLCASSLAGARQETQYFGPGTRLLVL.

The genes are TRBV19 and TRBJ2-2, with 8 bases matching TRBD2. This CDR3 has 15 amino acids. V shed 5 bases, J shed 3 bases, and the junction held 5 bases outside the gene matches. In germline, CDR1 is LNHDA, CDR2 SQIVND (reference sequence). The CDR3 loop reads CASSSGTRYTGELFF. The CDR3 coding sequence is TGTGCCAGTAGTTCCGGGACTAGATACACCGGGGAGCTGTTTTTT.

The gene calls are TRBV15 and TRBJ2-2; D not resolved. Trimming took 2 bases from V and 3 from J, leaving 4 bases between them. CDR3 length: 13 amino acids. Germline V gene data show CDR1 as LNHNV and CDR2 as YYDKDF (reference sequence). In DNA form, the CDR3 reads TGTGCCACCAGCAGACCGGACACCGGGGAGCTGTTTTTT. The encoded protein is CATSRPDTGELFF.

Here the CDR3 reads CASRPTGYQPQHF. CDR3 nucleotide sequence: TGTGCCAGTAGACCGACAGGTTATCAGCCCCAGCATTTT. V usage is TRBV19 and J usage is TRBJ1-5; a weak D match, TRBD1 (6 bases). Trimming shortened V by 6 bases and J by 5 bases, and 11 bases separated the two germline ends. The CDR3 totals 13 residues. The V gene's germline CDR1 is LNHDA and CDR2 SQIVND (reference sequence).

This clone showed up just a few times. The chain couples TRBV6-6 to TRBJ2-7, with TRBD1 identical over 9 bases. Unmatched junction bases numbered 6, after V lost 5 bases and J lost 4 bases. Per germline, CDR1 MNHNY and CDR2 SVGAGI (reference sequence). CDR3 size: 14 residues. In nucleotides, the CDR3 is TGTGCCAGCAGTAGGGGGACAGGGAGTTACGAGCAGTACTTC. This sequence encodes CASSRGTGSYEQYF.

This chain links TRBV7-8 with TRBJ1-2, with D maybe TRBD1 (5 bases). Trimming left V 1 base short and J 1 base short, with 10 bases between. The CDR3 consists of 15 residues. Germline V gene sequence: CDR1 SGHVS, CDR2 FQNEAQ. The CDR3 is CASSLGAGYNYGYTF. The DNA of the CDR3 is TGTGCCAGCAGCTTAGGGGCAGGGTATAACTATGGCTACACCTTC. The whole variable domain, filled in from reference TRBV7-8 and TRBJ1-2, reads GAGVSQSPRYKVAKRGQDVALRCDPISGHVSLFWYQQALGQGPEFLTYFQNEAQLDKSGLPSDRFFAERPEGSVSTLKIQRTQQEDSAVYLCASSLGAGYNYGYTFGSGTRLTVV.

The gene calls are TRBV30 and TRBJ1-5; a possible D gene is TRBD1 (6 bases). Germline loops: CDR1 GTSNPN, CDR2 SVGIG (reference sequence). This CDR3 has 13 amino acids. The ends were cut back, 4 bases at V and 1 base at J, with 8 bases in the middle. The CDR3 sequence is CAWTDSSNQPQHF. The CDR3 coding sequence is TGTGCCTGGACGGACAGCAGCAATCAGCCCCAGCATTTT.

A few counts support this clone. The CDR3 here is CASRVLAGPTEPTVADTQYF. CDR3 nucleotides: TGTGCCAGCAGGGTACTAGCGGGGCCTACGGAGCCAACAGTAGCAGATACGCAGTATTTT. This chain links TRBV21-1 with TRBJ2-3; TRBD2 was called by the table and not checked on the DNA. TRBV21-1 is an annotated pseudogene. CDR3 length: 20 amino acids.